A single sample gave rise to the 14 T cell receptor beta chains below, sequenced in a study of tumor and adjacent non-tumor tissue in lung cancer. TCRbeta libraries were built with three rounds of nested PCR, modified from ARM-PCR. TCRdb reprocessed the multiplex PCR reads via MiXCR and lists one record per CDR3 protein. In the table there are approximately 82,000 distinct CDR3 sequences, just over 75% of which are singletons. The template was RNA from unsorted bulk tissue. This non-tumor lung sample came from over 3 cm beyond the tumor edge. The sample was distant non-tumor lung tissue. These TCRs come from a man aged 70 or older with non-small cell lung cancer.

As for this clonotype: At one end the junction does not follow the germline gene, possibly because of a read error. The chain links TRBV10-1 to TRBJ2-2; D is ambiguous. The CDR3 consists of 15 residues. CDR1 is WNHNN, CDR2 SYGVQD, per germline (reference sequence). The CDR3 region is CAGSDLAPNTGELFF. CDR3 DNA: TGCGCCGGCAGTGATTTAGCCCCGAACACGGGGGAGCTGTTTTTT.

A remark on this clonotype: The CDR3 end shows no conserved phenylalanine or tryptophan, and so a read error is likely. The genes are TRBV11-3 and TRBJ2-5, with 8 bases fitting TRBD2. The CDR3 runs 16 residues. CDR1 is SGHNT and CDR2 is YENEEA in the germline V gene. The CDR3 coding sequence is TGTGTCAGCAGCTTAGGTGTGGGGAGACTAGCGGAGACCCAGTACATC. Amino acid sequence: CVSSLGVGRLAETQYI.

Concerning this clonotype: A junction boundary mismatches the germline segment, possibly from a read error. This chain links TRBV20-1 with TRBJ1-6, with D uncertain. This CDR3 has 13 amino acids. Germline values: CDR1 DFQATT, CDR2 SNEGSKA (reference sequence). The CDR3 region has the DNA TGCAGTGCTAGCAAGGGAGCGTATTCATCCCTCCACTTT. This translates into CSASKGAYSSLHF.

This clonotype showed up just a few times. This may stem from a read error, because a much larger clone lies one nucleotide away. CDR3 DNA sequence: TGTGCCAGCAGTTACACCTTAAATCAGCCCCAGTATTTT. Protein sequence: CASSYTLNQPQYF. V usage is TRBV6-5 and J usage is TRBJ1-5; D remains unclear. The DNA matches TRBJ2-3 better at its end, which makes the J call doubtful. Germline CDR1 and CDR2: MNHEY and SVGAGI. This CDR3 contains 13 residues.

This rearrangement joins TRBV4-3 to TRBJ2-3, with no clear D. The germline V and J ends were trimmed by 9 bases and 6 bases, with 19 bases remaining between them. CDR1 and CDR2 from the germline V gene are LGHNA and YSLEER. CDR3 length: 14 residues. For the CDR3, the DNA is TGCGCCAGACGCCAAGTTCGTCCCGGGGATACGCAGTATTTT. Its protein product is CARRQVRPGDTQYF.

This clonotype was detected ten times or more. The chain couples TRBV10-2 to TRBJ1-1; 9 positions match TRBD1. This CDR3 spans 12 amino acids. The germline CDR1 and CDR2 sequences are WSHSY and SAAADI. V lost 2 bases to trimming and J lost 11 bases; unmatched junction nucleotides: 3. The CDR3 region is CASSEGTGKAFF. CDR3 DNA sequence: TGCGCCAGCAGTGAGGGGACAGGGAAGGCTTTCTTT.

In regard to this clonotype: At one end the junction does not follow the germline gene, possibly because of a read error. V and J are TRBV6-2 or TRBV6-3 and TRBJ2-5; 9 bases map to TRBD2. The CDR3 loop spans 16 amino acids. CDR1 and CDR2 from the germline V gene are MNHEY and SVGEGT. CDR3 sequence reads: CASRRGGSRYRETHYF. For the CDR3, the DNA is TGTGCCAGTCGGCGGGGGGGATCTCGGTATCGAGAGACCCACTACTTC.

The chain combines TRBV11-2 with TRBJ1-1, with D unresolved. This CDR3 region has 15 residues. Germline V gives CDR1 SGHAT, CDR2 FQNNGV. Trimming took off 10 bases at V and 4 bases at J, with 22 bases between the two ends. CDR3 loop: CATSPPNVRGTEAFF. CDR3 nucleotide sequence: TGTGCCACTAGCCCCCCCAACGTTCGGGGCACTGAAGCTTTCTTT.

To note about this clonotype: Here the CDR3 omits its conserved ending phenylalanine or tryptophan, so a read error is the likely source. V gene TRBV12-3 or TRBV12-4 combines with J gene TRBJ2-1; D gene ambiguous. The length of the CDR3 is 13 residues. The CDR3 reads CANSPEMYNEQFL. The CDR3 region has the DNA TGTGCCAACAGTCCAGAGATGTACAATGAGCAGTTCTTG.

As concerns this clonotype: This may stem from a read error, because a much larger clone lies one nucleotide away. V and J are TRBV20-1 and TRBJ1-4; D possibly corresponds to TRBD1 (6 bases). CDR3 size: 13 residues. Germline values: CDR1 DFQATT, CDR2 SNEGSKA (reference sequence). CDR3 region: CSSRTATNEKLFF. In nucleotides, the CDR3 is TGCAGTTCTAGGACAGCAACTAATGAAAAACTGTTTTTT.

This clonotype showed up just a few times. The V gene is TRBV11-2, the J gene TRBJ2-2; weak D call: TRBD1 (6 bases). The ends were cut back, 5 bases at V and 1 base at J, with 11 bases in the middle. This CDR3 is 15 amino acids long. Germline lookup yields CDR1 SGHAT and CDR2 FQNNGV. The CDR3 sequence is CASSHVRGNTGELFF. Here the CDR3 DNA reads TGTGCCAGCAGCCATGTCAGGGGGAACACCGGGGAGCTGTTTTTT.

V usage is TRBV7-9 and J usage is TRBJ1-6, with D uncertain. Trimming stripped 7 bases from V and 15 bases from J, with 19 bases between. CDR3 length: 13 amino acids. The germline CDR1 and CDR2 sequences are SEHNR and FQNEAQ (reference sequence). CDR3 bases: TGTGCCAGCAACTTCGGGAGCGACGCATGCCTCCACTTT. Translated, it gives CASNFGSDACLHF.

Of note for this clonotype: At one boundary the junction diverges from the germline segment, which might be a read error. This sequence joins TRBV11-1 and TRBJ2-1, with 8 bases that match TRBD2. This CDR3 is built from 16 residues. Germline V gene lookup returns CDR1 SGHAT and CDR2 FQDESV (reference sequence). CDR3 sequence reads: CVSIPLTSGKNNEQFF. Written as DNA, the CDR3 is TGTGTCAGCATTCCGCTAACTAGCGGCAAAAACAATGAGCAGTTCTTC.

Concerning this clonotype itself: At one of its ends the junction is not consistent with the germline gene, which may arise from a read error. The gene calls are TRBV20-1 and TRBJ2-5; no definite D call. Germline CDR1 reads DFQATT; CDR2 reads SNEGSKA (reference sequence). CDR3 length: 15 residues. Here the CDR3 DNA reads TGTAGTGCTAGACCACCCCGGGCAATACTGGAGACCCAGTACTTC. It translates to CSARPPRAILETQYF.